This is a list of T cell receptor beta chains from one sample in a study of identifying expanded T cells in peripheral blood. Clones were sequenced by immunoSEQ multiplex PCR, and TCRdb holds only the in-frame ones, with some missing. The repertoire holds 90,000 to 95,000 clones, over 75% seen once, with about 6% in the top ten. The specimen sequenced was blood. Receptor source: a person aged 18 to 75 in good health. The CDR3 runs from the conserved cysteine through the conserved F or W. Each record gives: CDR3 protein, CDR3 DNA, V gene, clone size, J gene, D gene. D genes are given only for firm matches. Expanded clones get a size class; other rows say once, few or many, or leave the size out.

CDR3 protein: CASSSGVSGNTIYF; CDR3 DNA: TGCGCCAGCAGCTCAGGGGTTTCTGGAAACACCATATATTTT; V gene: TRBV5-1; clone size: .; J gene: TRBJ1-3; D gene: .
CDR3 protein: CASSGTGLQTQYF; CDR3 DNA: TGTGCCAGCAGCGGGACAGGGCTGCAGACCCAGTACTTC; V gene: TRBV7-3; clone size: .; J gene: TRBJ2-5; D gene: TRBD1
CDR3 protein: CASSYTWGGAGYTF; CDR3 DNA: TGTGCCAGCAGCTACACCTGGGGGGGCGCGGGCTACACCTTC; V gene: TRBV28; clone size: .; J gene: TRBJ1-2; D gene: .
CDR3 protein: CASSRDRGAEGYTF; CDR3 DNA: TGTGCCAGCAGTCGGGACAGGGGTGCGGAAGGCTACACCTTC; V gene: TRBV6-1; clone size: .; J gene: TRBJ1-2; D gene: TRBD1
CDR3 protein: CASSQPGTGNGYTF; CDR3 DNA: TGTGCCAGCAGTCAACCCGGGACAGGGAATGGCTACACCTTC; V gene: TRBV6-5; clone size: few; J gene: TRBJ1-2; D gene: TRBD1
CDR3 protein: CASSLRAAGTGTDTQYF; CDR3 DNA: TGTGCCAGCAGCTTAAGGGCAGCGGGAACGGGCACAGATACGCAGTATTTT; V gene: TRBV11-2; clone size: .; J gene: TRBJ2-3; D gene: TRBD2
CDR3 protein: CASSPGVGDYGYTF; CDR3 DNA: TGTGCCAGTAGCCCCGGAGTAGGGGACTATGGCTACACCTTC; V gene: TRBV19; clone size: .; J gene: TRBJ1-2; D gene: .
CDR3 protein: CASSPAGGGYGYTF; CDR3 DNA: TGTGCCAGCAGCCCCGCGGGGGGAGGGTATGGCTACACCTTC; V gene: TRBV7-6; clone size: .; J gene: TRBJ1-2; D gene: .
CDR3 protein: CASSGSRVFNSPLHF; CDR3 DNA: TGTGCCAGCAGTGGTTCCAGGGTTTTCAATTCACCCCTCCACTTT; V gene: TRBV2; clone size: few; J gene: TRBJ1-6; D gene: .
CDR3 protein: CASSVAARDNEQFF; CDR3 DNA: TGTGCCAGCAGCGTAGCGGCCCGGGACAATGAGCAGTTCTTC; V gene: TRBV9; clone size: .; J gene: TRBJ2-1; D gene: .
CDR3 protein: CASSQDWDIQYF; CDR3 DNA: TGTGCCAGCAGCCAAGATTGGGACATTCAGTACTTC; V gene: TRBV4-2; clone size: .; J gene: TRBJ2-4; D gene: .
CDR3 protein: CASSPQGSEEKLFF; CDR3 DNA: TGTGCCAGTAGTCCACAGGGATCGGAAGAAAAACTGTTTTTT; V gene: TRBV19; clone size: .; J gene: TRBJ1-4; D gene: .
CDR3 protein: CASSLVAGRSSYEQYF; CDR3 DNA: TGTGCCAGCAGCTTAGTGGCAGGGCGTAGCTCCTACGAGCAGTACTTC; V gene: TRBV7-2; clone size: once; J gene: TRBJ2-7; D gene: .
CDR3 protein: CASSLQNMGIKETQYF; CDR3 DNA: TGTGCCAGCAGCTTACAGAACATGGGGATCAAAGAGACCCAGTACTTC; V gene: TRBV11-2; clone size: .; J gene: TRBJ2-5; D gene: .
CDR3 protein: CASSTGLGTEAFF; CDR3 DNA: TGTGCCAGTTCGACAGGGCTGGGCACTGAAGCTTTCTTT; V gene: TRBV6-5; clone size: .; J gene: TRBJ1-1; D gene: TRBD1
CDR3 protein: CASSLGAWETQYF; CDR3 DNA: TGTGCCAGCAGCCTGGGGGCGTGGGAGACCCAGTACTTC; V gene: TRBV4-2; clone size: .; J gene: TRBJ2-5; D gene: .
CDR3 protein: CASSLDPGMNTEAFF; CDR3 DNA: TGTGCCAGCAGCTTAGACCCGGGTATGAACACTGAAGCTTTCTTT; V gene: TRBV11-2; clone size: .; J gene: TRBJ1-1; D gene: .
CDR3 protein: CASGLANTGELFF; CDR3 DNA: TGTGCCAGCGGACTAGCGAACACCGGGGAGCTGTTTTTT; V gene: TRBV2; clone size: .; J gene: TRBJ2-2; D gene: TRBD2
CDR3 protein: CASSKKGTVGNQPQHF; CDR3 DNA: TGTGCCAGCAGCAAAAAGGGGACGGTGGGCAATCAGCCCCAGCATTTT; V gene: TRBV21-1; clone size: .; J gene: TRBJ1-5; D gene: .
CDR3 protein: CASETGYGYTF; CDR3 DNA: TGTGCCAGCGAAACAGGGTATGGCTACACCTTC; V gene: TRBV19; clone size: once; J gene: TRBJ1-2; D gene: .
CDR3 protein: CASRHTGGRSSEQYF; CDR3 DNA: TGTGCCAGCAGACACACAGGGGGCCGATCGTCTGAGCAGTACTTC; V gene: TRBV6-1; clone size: .; J gene: TRBJ2-7; D gene: TRBD1
CDR3 protein: CASSPPGQGFRNTEAFF; CDR3 DNA: TGTGCCAGCTCACCACCGGGTCAGGGTTTTAGGAACACTGAAGCTTTCTTT; V gene: TRBV18; clone size: .; J gene: TRBJ1-1; D gene: .
CDR3 protein: CAWSVGRGVSYEQYF; CDR3 DNA: TGTGCCTGGAGTGTAGGCAGGGGAGTATCCTACGAGCAGTACTTC; V gene: TRBV30; clone size: .; J gene: TRBJ2-7; D gene: .
CDR3 protein: CASSSGTRRDTQYF; CDR3 DNA: TGTGCCAGTAGCTCCGGGACCCGGCGAGATACGCAGTATTTT; V gene: TRBV19; clone size: .; J gene: TRBJ2-3; D gene: .
CDR3 protein: CASSFGGYTF; CDR3 DNA: TGTGCCAGCAGCTTTGGCGGCTACACCTTC; V gene: TRBV6-1; clone size: once; J gene: TRBJ1-2; D gene: .
CDR3 protein: CASSHTSGRDTQYF; CDR3 DNA: TGCGCCAGCAGCCACACTAGCGGAAGAGACACTCAGTACTTC; V gene: TRBV4-3; clone size: .; J gene: TRBJ2-4; D gene: TRBD2
CDR3 protein: CSVAQGADYGYTF; CDR3 DNA: TGCAGCGTTGCACAGGGGGCAGACTATGGCTACACCTTC; V gene: TRBV29-1; clone size: .; J gene: TRBJ1-2; D gene: TRBD1
CDR3 protein: CASRGQVTPGELFF; CDR3 DNA: TGTGCCAGCAGGGGACAGGTCACCCCCGGGGAGCTGTTTTTT; V gene: TRBV2; clone size: .; J gene: TRBJ2-2; D gene: TRBD1
CDR3 protein: CASRTGQPNTEAFF; CDR3 DNA: TGTGCCAGCCGAACGGGACAGCCGAACACTGAAGCTTTCTTT; V gene: TRBV7-9; clone size: .; J gene: TRBJ1-1; D gene: TRBD1
CDR3 protein: CASSPRGTSGIRDNEQFF; CDR3 DNA: TGTGCCAGCAGCCCACGGGGAACTAGCGGGATTAGGGACAATGAGCAGTTCTTC; V gene: TRBV5-4; clone size: .; J gene: TRBJ2-1; D gene: TRBD2
CDR3 protein: CASSQTRSGQDNYGYTF; CDR3 DNA: TGTGCCAGCAGCCAAACACGCTCGGGACAGGATAACTATGGCTACACCTTC; V gene: TRBV11-2; clone size: .; J gene: TRBJ1-2; D gene: TRBD1
CDR3 protein: CASSLAVGAGGNTIYF; CDR3 DNA: TGCGCCAGCAGCTTGGCGGTGGGAGCAGGAGGAAACACCATATATTTT; V gene: TRBV5-1; clone size: .; J gene: TRBJ1-3; D gene: .
CDR3 protein: CSVELAGVGEQFF; CDR3 DNA: TGCAGCGTTGAACTAGCGGGAGTAGGTGAGCAGTTCTTC; V gene: TRBV29-1; clone size: .; J gene: TRBJ2-1; D gene: TRBD2
CDR3 protein: CASSDSGLAANEQFF; CDR3 DNA: TGCGCCAGCAGTGATAGCGGACTAGCCGCCAATGAGCAGTTCTTC; V gene: TRBV10-2; clone size: .; J gene: TRBJ2-1; D gene: TRBD2
CDR3 protein: CASSREGGIGDTEAFF; CDR3 DNA: TGTGCCAGCTCACGAGAAGGGGGAATCGGGGACACTGAAGCTTTCTTT; V gene: TRBV18; clone size: once; J gene: TRBJ1-1; D gene: .
CDR3 protein: CASSLGRGGGETQYF; CDR3 DNA: TGCGCCAGCAGCTTGGGAAGAGGCGGGGGGGAGACCCAGTACTTC; V gene: TRBV5-1; clone size: .; J gene: TRBJ2-5; D gene: TRBD2
CDR3 protein: CASSGPLTGNNQPQHF; CDR3 DNA: TGTGCCAGCAGCGGACCTCTGACAGGGAACAATCAGCCCCAGCATTTT; V gene: TRBV2; clone size: .; J gene: TRBJ1-5; D gene: TRBD1
CDR3 protein: CASSFPGLAATNEQFF; CDR3 DNA: TGTGCCAGCAGCTTCCCCGGACTAGCGGCCACCAATGAGCAGTTCTTC; V gene: TRBV7-2; clone size: .; J gene: TRBJ2-1; D gene: TRBD2
CDR3 protein: CASSSTSGGLTDTQYF; CDR3 DNA: TGTGCCAGCAGCTCGACTAGCGGGGGCCTCACAGATACGCAGTATTTT; V gene: TRBV7-6; clone size: .; J gene: TRBJ2-3; D gene: TRBD2
CDR3 protein: CASSRQAYNEQFF; CDR3 DNA: TGTGCCAGCAGCCGGCAGGCCTACAATGAGCAGTTCTTC; V gene: TRBV7-2; clone size: .; J gene: TRBJ2-1; D gene: .
CDR3 protein: CASSLSGQGGYGYTF; CDR3 DNA: TGTGCCAGCAGCTTATCAGGACAGGGTGGCTATGGCTACACCTTC; V gene: TRBV7-2; clone size: .; J gene: TRBJ1-2; D gene: TRBD1
CDR3 protein: CASSPGDRHINYGYTF; CDR3 DNA: TGCGCCAGCAGTCCCGGGGACCGCCATATTAACTATGGCTACACCTTC; V gene: TRBV23-1; clone size: .; J gene: TRBJ1-2; D gene: .
CDR3 protein: CASSPEGVYGYTF; CDR3 DNA: TGCGCCAGCAGCCCGGAGGGGGTATATGGCTACACCTTC; V gene: TRBV5-1; clone size: .; J gene: TRBJ1-2; D gene: .
CDR3 protein: CAISEVTGAAFF; CDR3 DNA: TGTGCCATCAGTGAGGTGACAGGGGCCGCTTTCTTT; V gene: TRBV10-3; clone size: once; J gene: TRBJ1-1; D gene: TRBD1
CDR3 protein: CASSEGLPANEQFF; CDR3 DNA: TGCGCCAGCAGCGAGGGACTACCCGCCAATGAGCAGTTCTTC; V gene: TRBV5-1; clone size: once; J gene: TRBJ2-1; D gene: TRBD2
CDR3 protein: CASSQTPAPANSPLHF; CDR3 DNA: TGTGCCAGCAGCCAAACCCCGGCTCCAGCGAATTCACCCCTCCACTTT; V gene: TRBV9; clone size: .; J gene: TRBJ1-6; D gene: .
CDR3 protein: CASSTTSGTEAFF; CDR3 DNA: TGTGCCAGTAGTACCACCTCCGGAACTGAAGCTTTCTTT; V gene: TRBV19; clone size: .; J gene: TRBJ1-1; D gene: .
CDR3 protein: CASSLADGVGGYTF; CDR3 DNA: TGTGCCAGCAGCTTAGCGGATGGGGTCGGTGGCTACACCTTC; V gene: TRBV7-2; clone size: .; J gene: TRBJ1-2; D gene: .
CDR3 protein: CASILYWGGDGTEAFF; CDR3 DNA: TGTGCCAGCATCCTTTATTGGGGGGGAGATGGGACTGAAGCTTTCTTT; V gene: TRBV2; clone size: few; J gene: TRBJ1-1; D gene: .
CDR3 protein: CASNIQGRRSTEAFF; CDR3 DNA: TGTGCCAGTAACATACAGGGGCGAAGGAGCACTGAAGCTTTCTTT; V gene: TRBV19; clone size: .; J gene: TRBJ1-1; D gene: TRBD1
CDR3 protein: CASSLTGGAAFF; CDR3 DNA: TGTGCCAGCAGCCTGACAGGGGGCGCGGCTTTCTTT; V gene: TRBV7-2; clone size: .; J gene: TRBJ1-1; D gene: TRBD1
CDR3 protein: CAISRSGGENTEAFF; CDR3 DNA: TGTGCCATCAGTCGGTCAGGGGGCGAGAACACTGAAGCTTTCTTT; V gene: TRBV10-3; clone size: .; J gene: TRBJ1-1; D gene: TRBD1
CDR3 protein: CASSVGRGASYEQYF; CDR3 DNA: TGTGCCAGCAGCGTTGGGCGCGGGGCTTCCTACGAGCAGTACTTC; V gene: TRBV5-4; clone size: .; J gene: TRBJ2-7; D gene: .
CDR3 protein: CASSHANRGAYEQYF; CDR3 DNA: TGTGCCAGCAGTCACGCGAACCGGGGTGCCTACGAGCAGTACTTC; V gene: TRBV27; clone size: .; J gene: TRBJ2-7; D gene: .
CDR3 protein: CASMPVPEGEKLFF; CDR3 DNA: TGTGCCAGTATGCCAGTGCCCGAGGGTGAAAAACTGTTTTTT; V gene: TRBV19; clone size: .; J gene: TRBJ1-4; D gene: .
CDR3 protein: CASSFPGSYEQYF; CDR3 DNA: TGTGCCAGCAGCTTCCCTGGGAGCTACGAGCAGTACTTC; V gene: TRBV7-9; clone size: .; J gene: TRBJ2-7; D gene: .
CDR3 protein: CASSDRGRNQPQHF; CDR3 DNA: TGTGCCAGCAGTGACAGGGGGCGAAATCAGCCCCAGCATTTT; V gene: TRBV6-5; clone size: .; J gene: TRBJ1-5; D gene: TRBD1
CDR3 protein: CASSLGLAGAGELFF; CDR3 DNA: TGTGCCAGCAGCTTGGGACTAGCGGGGGCCGGGGAGCTGTTTTTT; V gene: TRBV5-6; clone size: .; J gene: TRBJ2-2; D gene: TRBD2